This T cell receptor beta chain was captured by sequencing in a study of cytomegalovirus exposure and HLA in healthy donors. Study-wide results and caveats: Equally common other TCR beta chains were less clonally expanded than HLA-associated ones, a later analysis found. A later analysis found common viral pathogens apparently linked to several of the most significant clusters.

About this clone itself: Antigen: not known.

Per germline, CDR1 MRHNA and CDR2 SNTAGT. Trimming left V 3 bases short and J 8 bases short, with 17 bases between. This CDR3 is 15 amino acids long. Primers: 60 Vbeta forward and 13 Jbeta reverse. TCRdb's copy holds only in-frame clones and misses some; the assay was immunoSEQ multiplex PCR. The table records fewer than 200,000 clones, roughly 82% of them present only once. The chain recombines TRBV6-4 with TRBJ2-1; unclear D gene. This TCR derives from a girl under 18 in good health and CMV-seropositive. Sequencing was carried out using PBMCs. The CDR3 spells CASSEPPDSGDEQFF. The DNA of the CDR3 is TGTGCCAGCAGTGAGCCCCCTGACTCTGGCGATGAGCAGTTCTTC.